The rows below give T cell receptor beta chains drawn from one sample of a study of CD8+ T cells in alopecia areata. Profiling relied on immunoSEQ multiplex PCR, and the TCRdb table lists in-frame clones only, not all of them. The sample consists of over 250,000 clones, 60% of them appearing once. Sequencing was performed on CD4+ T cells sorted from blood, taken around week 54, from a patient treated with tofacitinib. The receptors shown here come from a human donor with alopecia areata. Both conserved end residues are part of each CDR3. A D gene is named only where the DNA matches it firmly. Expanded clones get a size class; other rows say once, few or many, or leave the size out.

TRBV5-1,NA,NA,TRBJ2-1,CASSLVGQNEQFF,TGCGCCAGCAGCTTGGTGGGCCAGAATGAGCAGTTCTTC
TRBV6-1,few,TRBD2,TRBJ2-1,CASRREAGEEQFF,TGTGCCAGCAGGCGGGAAGCGGGGGAAGAGCAGTTCTTC
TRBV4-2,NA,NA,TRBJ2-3,CASSQIDSDTQYF,TGTGCCAGCAGCCAAATAGACTCCGATACGCAGTATTTT
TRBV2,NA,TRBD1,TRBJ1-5,CASTQGQGRQPQHF,TGTGCCAGCACTCAGGGACAGGGAAGACAGCCCCAGCATTTT
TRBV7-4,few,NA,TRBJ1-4,CASSLAEGSEKLFF,TGTGCCAGCAGCTTAGCTGAAGGGTCTGAAAAACTGTTTTTT
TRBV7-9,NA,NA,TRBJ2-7,CASSLDGVRGEQYF,TGTGCCAGCAGCTTAGACGGGGTACGGGGCGAGCAGTACTTC
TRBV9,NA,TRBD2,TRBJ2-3,CASSVVTSGGSGTQYF,TGTGCCAGCAGCGTAGTGACTAGCGGGGGGTCCGGGACGCAGTATTTT
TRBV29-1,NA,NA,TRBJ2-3,CSVEEGTDTQYF,TGCAGCGTTGAGGAGGGGACAGATACGCAGTATTTT
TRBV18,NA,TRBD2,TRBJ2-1,CASSPLRPGSGGNNEQFF,TGTGCCAGCTCACCCCTCCGGCCGGGGAGCGGGGGGAACAATGAGCAGTTCTTC
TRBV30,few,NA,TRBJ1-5,CAWSRQGGQPQHF,TGTGCCTGGAGTCGGCAGGGAGGTCAGCCCCAGCATTTT
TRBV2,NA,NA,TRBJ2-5,CASSRRQDQETQYF,TGTGCCAGCAGTCGACGACAGGATCAAGAGACCCAGTACTTC